The following is a T cell receptor beta chain sequence with its context. What it recognizes is unknown. The sample is drawn from a study of T cell responses to AZD1222 COVID-19 vaccine. General study points: Only five to seven AZD1222 recipients were seropositive at baseline. Clonal diversity was possibly underestimated, and white British individuals and females predominated among donors.

From germline, CDR1 is KGHSH and CDR2 LQKENI. V gave up 4 bases and J gave up 3 bases, with 9 bases separating them. There are 13 residues in the CDR3. Assay: immunoSEQ multiplex PCR; the TCRdb copy retains only in-frame clones and omits some. The top ten hold about 7.2% of the sample, which has about 180,000 clones, about 90% seen once. This specimen was peripheral blood, taken on day 0 of AZD1222 vaccination. The receptor was isolated from an adult in good health. J is TRBJ1-2 and V is TRBV18; tentative D call: TRBD1 (5 bases). The CDR3 is CASSRGRDYGYTF. The CDR3 DNA sequence: TGTGCCAGCTCACGCGGCAGGGACTATGGCTACACCTTC.